This record covers a single T cell receptor (beta chain). Its antigen is as yet unknown. This entry belongs to a study of cytomegalovirus exposure and HLA in healthy donors. Study-level findings and limits: Cytomegalovirus-associated status was assigned to more than 150 TCR beta chains.

PCR amplification relied on 60 Vbeta primers (plus 13 Jbeta primers). TCRdb's table, derived via immunoSEQ multiplex PCR, lists solely in-frame clones and lacks some. This sample has around 140,000 clones, with over 70% found just once. Sample: PBMCs. This TCR came from a middle-aged man in good health and CMV-seronegative.

CDR3 sequence reads: CASSTGQVLGYEQYF. The CDR3 DNA sequence: TGCGCCAGCAGCACGGGACAGGTGCTAGGCTACGAGCAGTACTTC. The gene calls are TRBV5-1 and TRBJ2-5; 8 nucleotides line up with TRBD1. The end of the DNA fits TRBJ2-7 better, so the J call may be wrong. The CDR3 is 15 amino acids. CDR1 and CDR2 (germline): SGHRS, YFSETQ.